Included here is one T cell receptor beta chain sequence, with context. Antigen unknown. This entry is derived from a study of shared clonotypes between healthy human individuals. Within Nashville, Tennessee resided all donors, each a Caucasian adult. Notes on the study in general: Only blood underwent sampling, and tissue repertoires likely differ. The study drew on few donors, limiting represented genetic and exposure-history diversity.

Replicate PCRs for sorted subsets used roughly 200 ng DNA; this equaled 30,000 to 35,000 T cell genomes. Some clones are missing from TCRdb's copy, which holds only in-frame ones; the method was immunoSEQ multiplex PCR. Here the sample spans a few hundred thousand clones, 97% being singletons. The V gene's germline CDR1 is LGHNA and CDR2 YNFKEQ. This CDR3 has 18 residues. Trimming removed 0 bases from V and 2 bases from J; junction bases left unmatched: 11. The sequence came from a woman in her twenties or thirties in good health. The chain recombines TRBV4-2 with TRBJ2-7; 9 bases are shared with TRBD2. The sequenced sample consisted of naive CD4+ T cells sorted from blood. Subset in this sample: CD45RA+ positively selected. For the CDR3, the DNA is TGTGCCAGCAGCCAAGATTTGAGCGAGCGGGGGGCAGCCTACGAGCAGTACTTC. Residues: CASSQDLSERGAAYEQYF.